These 14 T cell receptor beta chains were all obtained from the same sample, sequenced in a study of cytomegalovirus exposure and HLA in healthy donors. Here immunoSEQ multiplex PCR was the method, and the copy in TCRdb shows in-frame clones only, minus some. This sample has approximately 170,000 clones, with over 80% found just once. Sequenced: PBMCs. These receptors were collected from a young man in good health and CMV-seropositive.

This clone was observed a handful of times. The V gene is TRBV11-2, the J gene TRBJ2-7; TRBD1 is a possible D gene (5 bases). This CDR3 has 14 amino acids. V lost 2 bases and J 0 bases, leaving 8 bases between the germline ends. Germline V gives CDR1 SGHAT, CDR2 FQNNGV. DNA of the CDR3: TGTGCCAGCAGCTTATCCGACAGCTCCTACGAGCAGTACTTC. Translating it yields CASSLSDSSYEQYF. Together with reference TRBV11-2 and TRBJ2-7, the CDR3 gives the full variable domain: EAGVAQSPRYKIIEKRQSVAFWCNPISGHATLYWYQQILGQGPKLLIQFQNNGVVDDSQLPKDRFSAERLKGVDSTLKIQPAKLEDSAVYLCASSLSDSSYEQYFGPGTRLTVT.

The V and J genes are TRBV6-1 and TRBJ2-3, with TRBD2 as a possible D gene (5 bases). From germline, CDR1 is MNHNS and CDR2 SASEGT. The germline V and J ends were trimmed by 3 bases and 10 bases, with 11 bases remaining between them. The CDR3 runs 12 residues. CDR3 DNA: TGTGCCAGCAGTGAGGTCACGAGGGCGCAGTATTTT. Protein sequence: CASSEVTRAQYF.

The chain joins TRBV6-5 to TRBJ2-7; TRBD1 matches 7 bases. The germline V gene has CDR1 MNHEY and CDR2 SVGAGI. Trimming took 4 bases from V and 4 from J; bases not matched to a gene: 7. This CDR3 is 14 amino acids long. The CDR3 DNA is TGTGCCAGCAGTTTGGCAGGGGGTTTGTACGAGCAGTACTTC. It encodes CASSLAGGLYEQYF.

This sequence joins TRBV28 and TRBJ2-3; maybe TRBD1 (6 bases). The V gene lost 2 bases and the J gene lost 2 bases, with 8 bases spanning the gap. This CDR3 is built from 14 residues. Germline assignment: CDR1 MDHEN and CDR2 SYDVKM. The CDR3 DNA sequence: TGTGCCAGCAGTTTAACAGGGCACACAGATACGCAGTATTTT. Its protein is CASSLTGHTDTQYF. Supplemented by reference TRBV28 and TRBJ2-3, the full variable domain reads DVKVTQSSRYLVKRTGEKVFLECVQDMDHENMFWYRQDPGLGLRLIYFSYDVKMKEKGDIPEGYSVSREKKERFSLILESASTNQTSMYLCASSLTGHTDTQYFGPGTRLTVL.

The chain links TRBV12-5 to TRBJ1-1; TRBD1 is a possible D gene (5 bases). The germline V and J ends were trimmed by 3 bases and 1 base, with 12 bases remaining between them. The CDR3 runs 15 residues. Per the germline V gene, CDR1 is LGHNT and CDR2 is FRNRAP. Here the CDR3 reads CASGFNTGQNTEAFF. CDR3 DNA: TGTGCTAGTGGTTTTAACACAGGCCAGAACACTGAAGCTTTCTTT.

This clone was detected once. The J gene is TRBJ2-7, the V gene TRBV7-2; 10 positions agree with TRBD1. The ends lost 3 bases at V and 7 bases at J; junction bases unmatched: 6. CDR1 SGHTA and CDR2 FQGNSA come from the germline V gene. The CDR3 loop spans 14 amino acids. The CDR3 DNA sequence: TGTGCCAGCAGCTTCCGGGACAGGGGCAGGGAGCAGTACTTC. Translation gives CASSFRDRGREQYF.

This chain connects TRBV4-1 to TRBJ1-2; a weak D match, TRBD1 (5 bases). This CDR3 has 15 residues. CDR1 is MGHRA, CDR2 YSYEKL, per germline. The V end lost 1 base, the J end lost 0 bases, and 9 bases lay between the germline ends. CDR3 in DNA: TGCGCCAGCAGCCAAGGATGGGGGGCTAACTATGGCTACACCTTC. Its translation: CASSQGWGANYGYTF.

This clone showed up just once. V and J are TRBV11-3 and TRBJ2-1; TRBD2 matches at 8 bases. The CDR3 contains 14 residues. V dropped 5 bases and J dropped 3; count of bases not matched to a gene: 3. CDR1 SGHNT and CDR2 YENEEA come from the germline V gene. The CDR3 sequence is CASSPGGYYNEQFF. DNA of the CDR3: TGTGCCAGCAGCCCGGGGGGGTACTACAATGAGCAGTTCTTC.

The gene calls are TRBV7-3 and TRBJ2-7; TRBD2 matches at 8 bases. The CDR3 has 14 amino acids. Germline V gene data show CDR1 as SGHTA and CDR2 as FQGTGA. V lost 0 bases and J lost 3; bases outside the gene matches: 1. The CDR3 sequence: CASSLTAGGYEQYF. The CDR3, as DNA: TGTGCCAGCAGCTTAACGGCGGGGGGCTACGAGCAGTACTTC.

The chain has TRBV7-2 and TRBJ2-7; TRBD2 matches 12 bases. Germline CDR1 reads SGHTA; CDR2 reads FQGNSA. This CDR3 comprises 16 residues. V was pared by 0 bases and J by 4 bases, with 4 bases of the junction left unmatched. The CDR3 DNA is TGTGCCAGCAGCTTAGCGGCTAGCGGGGGGGGTTACGAGCAGTACTTC. Amino acids: CASSLAASGGGYEQYF.

This chain links TRBV7-2 with TRBJ2-1; 7 bases agree with TRBD2. From germline, CDR1 is SGHTA and CDR2 FQGNSA. V lost 5 bases to trimming and J lost 0 bases; unmatched junction nucleotides: 10. The CDR3 has 17 residues. The CDR3 nucleotides are TGTGCCAGCAGCCCCGTGCTCGGGGGGTTCTCCTACAATGAGCAGTTCTTC. It translates to CASSPVLGGFSYNEQFF.

The chain combines TRBV9 with TRBJ1-1; a possible D gene is TRBD1 (6 bases). The CDR3 is 17 residues long. V dropped 8 bases and J dropped 1 base, with 24 bases sitting between them. Germline V gene lookup returns CDR1 SGDLS and CDR2 YYNGEE. CDR3 sequence: CARRLTQQRGKNTEAFF. The CDR3 region has the DNA TGTGCCAGACGTTTGACACAGCAAAGGGGGAAGAACACTGAAGCTTTCTTT.

The V gene is TRBV7-3, the J gene TRBJ2-3, with TRBD2 identical over 11 bases. Trimming at V came to 4 bases and at J to 1 base, leaving 7 bases not matched to a gene. This CDR3 spans 17 amino acids. Germline V gives CDR1 SGHTA, CDR2 FQGTGA. CDR3 protein: CASSYGSSGGGTDTQYF. The DNA for the CDR3 is TGTGCCAGCAGCTACGGAAGTAGCGGGGGGGGCACAGATACGCAGTATTTT.

The chain couples TRBV19 to TRBJ1-1, with D tentatively TRBD1 (5 bases). Trimming stripped 4 bases from V and 5 bases from J, with 17 bases between. CDR1 LNHDA and CDR2 SQIVND come from the germline V gene (reference sequence). The CDR3 runs to 15 residues. The CDR3 bases are TGTGCCAGTAGTAGAAGCAGGGCCGGGGGTACTGAAGCTTTCTTT. It codes for CASSRSRAGGTEAFF.